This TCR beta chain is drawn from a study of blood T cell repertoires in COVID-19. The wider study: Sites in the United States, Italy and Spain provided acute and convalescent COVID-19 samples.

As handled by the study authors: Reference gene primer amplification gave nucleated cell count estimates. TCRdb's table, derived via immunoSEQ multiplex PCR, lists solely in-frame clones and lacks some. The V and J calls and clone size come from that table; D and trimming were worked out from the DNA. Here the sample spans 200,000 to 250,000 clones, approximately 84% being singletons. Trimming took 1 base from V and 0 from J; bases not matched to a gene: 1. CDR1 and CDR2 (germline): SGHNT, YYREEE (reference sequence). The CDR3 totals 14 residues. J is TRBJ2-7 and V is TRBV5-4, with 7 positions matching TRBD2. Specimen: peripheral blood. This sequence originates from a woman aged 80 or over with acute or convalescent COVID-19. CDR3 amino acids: CASSLPSGSYEQYF. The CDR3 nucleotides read TGTGCCAGCAGCTTGCCTAGCGGCTCCTACGAGCAGTACTTC.